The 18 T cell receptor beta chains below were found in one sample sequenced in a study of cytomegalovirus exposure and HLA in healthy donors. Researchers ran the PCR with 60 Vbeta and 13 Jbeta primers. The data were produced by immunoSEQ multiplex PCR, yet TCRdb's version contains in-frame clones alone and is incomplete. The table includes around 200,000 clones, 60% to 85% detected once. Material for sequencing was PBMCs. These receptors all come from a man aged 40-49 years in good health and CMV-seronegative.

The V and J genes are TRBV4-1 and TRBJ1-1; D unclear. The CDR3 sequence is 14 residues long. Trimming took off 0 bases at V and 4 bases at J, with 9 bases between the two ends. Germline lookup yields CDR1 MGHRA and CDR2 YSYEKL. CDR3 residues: CASSQDSRGTEAFF. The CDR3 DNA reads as TGCGCCAGCAGCCAAGATAGCCGGGGCACTGAAGCTTTCTTT.

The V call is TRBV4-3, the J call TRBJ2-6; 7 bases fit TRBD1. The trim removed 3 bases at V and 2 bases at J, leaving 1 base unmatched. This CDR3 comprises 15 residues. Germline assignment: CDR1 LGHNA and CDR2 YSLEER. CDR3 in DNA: TGCGCCAGCAGCCACGACAGGGCTGGGGCCAACGTCCTGACTTTC. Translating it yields CASSHDRAGANVLTF.

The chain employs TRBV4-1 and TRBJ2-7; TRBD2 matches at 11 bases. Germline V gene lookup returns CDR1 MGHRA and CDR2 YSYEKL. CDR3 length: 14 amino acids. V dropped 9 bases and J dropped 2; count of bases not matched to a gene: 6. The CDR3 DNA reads TGCGCCAGTTCGCTAGCGGGAGGAACCTACGAGCAGTACTTC. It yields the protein CASSLAGGTYEQYF.

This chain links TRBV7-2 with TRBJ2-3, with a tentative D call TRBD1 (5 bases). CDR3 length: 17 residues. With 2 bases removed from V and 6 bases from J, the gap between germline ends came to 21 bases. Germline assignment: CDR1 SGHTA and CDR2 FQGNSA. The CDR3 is CASSLLSRLASGDTQYF. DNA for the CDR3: TGTGCCAGCAGCTTACTGTCCCGACTGGCTTCAGGGGATACGCAGTATTTT.

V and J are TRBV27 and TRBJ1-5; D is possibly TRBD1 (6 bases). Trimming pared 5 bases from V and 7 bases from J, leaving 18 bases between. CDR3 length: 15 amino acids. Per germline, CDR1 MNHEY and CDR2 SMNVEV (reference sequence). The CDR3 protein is CASSPRVGGGQPQHF. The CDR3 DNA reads TGTGCCAGCAGTCCCCGGGTAGGGGGGGGCCAGCCCCAGCATTTT.

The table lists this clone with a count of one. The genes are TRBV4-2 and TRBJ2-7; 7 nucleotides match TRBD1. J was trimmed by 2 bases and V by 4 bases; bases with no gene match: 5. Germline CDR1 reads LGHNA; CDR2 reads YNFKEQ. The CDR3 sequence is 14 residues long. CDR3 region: CASSLGQGAYEQYF. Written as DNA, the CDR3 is TGTGCCAGCAGCCTCGGGCAGGGGGCCTACGAGCAGTACTTC.

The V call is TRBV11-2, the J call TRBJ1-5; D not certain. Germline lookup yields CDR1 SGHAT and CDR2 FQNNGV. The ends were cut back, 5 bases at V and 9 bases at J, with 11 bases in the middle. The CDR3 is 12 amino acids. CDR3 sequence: CASSEQAGPQHF. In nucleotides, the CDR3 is TGTGCCAGCAGCGAGCAAGCCGGGCCCCAGCATTTT.

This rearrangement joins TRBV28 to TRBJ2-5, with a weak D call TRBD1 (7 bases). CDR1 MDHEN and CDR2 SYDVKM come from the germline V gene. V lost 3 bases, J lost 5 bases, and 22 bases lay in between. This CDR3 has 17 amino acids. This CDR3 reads CASSFGRGQPGRETQYF. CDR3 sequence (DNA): TGTGCCAGCAGTTTTGGGCGGGGACAGCCCGGTCGGGAGACCCAGTACTTC.

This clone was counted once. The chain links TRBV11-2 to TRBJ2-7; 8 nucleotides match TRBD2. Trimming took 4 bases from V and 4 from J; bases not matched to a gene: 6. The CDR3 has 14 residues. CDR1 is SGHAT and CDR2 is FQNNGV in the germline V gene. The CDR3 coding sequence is TGTGCCAGCAGCTGGGGGCGGGGGGTTTACGAGCAGTACTTC. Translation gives CASSWGRGVYEQYF.

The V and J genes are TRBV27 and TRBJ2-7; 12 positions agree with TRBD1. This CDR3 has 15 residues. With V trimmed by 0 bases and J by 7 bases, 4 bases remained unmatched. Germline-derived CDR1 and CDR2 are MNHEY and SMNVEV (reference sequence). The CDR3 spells CASSLSGQGAGEQYF. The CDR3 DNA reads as TGTGCCAGCAGTTTATCGGGACAGGGGGCGGGTGAGCAGTACTTC.

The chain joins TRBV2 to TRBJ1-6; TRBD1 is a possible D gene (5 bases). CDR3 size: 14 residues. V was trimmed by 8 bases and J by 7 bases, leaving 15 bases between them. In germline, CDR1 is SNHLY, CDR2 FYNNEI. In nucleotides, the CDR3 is TGTGCCAGCTTACAGTATAGGGGAAATTCACCCCTCCACTTT. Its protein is CASLQYRGNSPLHF.

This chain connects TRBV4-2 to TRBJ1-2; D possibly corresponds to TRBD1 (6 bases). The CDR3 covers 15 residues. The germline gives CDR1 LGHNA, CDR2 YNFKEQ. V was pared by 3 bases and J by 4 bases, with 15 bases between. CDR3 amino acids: CASSQTQGIGYGYTF. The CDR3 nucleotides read TGTGCCAGCAGCCAGACACAGGGTATTGGCTATGGCTACACCTTC.

CDR3 nucleotide sequence: TGTGCCAGCAGCTTGGGAGGGATCTACGAGCAGTACTTC. Translation: CASSLGGIYEQYF. The chain links TRBV7-9 to TRBJ2-7, with TRBD2 identical over 7 bases. Trimming at V came to 3 bases and at J to 3 bases, leaving 2 bases not matched to a gene. The CDR3 runs 13 residues. Germline CDR1 is SEHNR and CDR2 is FQNEAQ (reference sequence).

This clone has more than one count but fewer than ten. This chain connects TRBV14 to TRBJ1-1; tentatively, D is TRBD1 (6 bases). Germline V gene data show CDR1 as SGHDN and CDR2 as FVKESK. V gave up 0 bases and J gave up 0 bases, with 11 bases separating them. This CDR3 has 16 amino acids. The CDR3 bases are TGTGCCAGCAGCCAAGATAGGGAGGGGGTGAACACTGAAGCTTTCTTT. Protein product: CASSQDREGVNTEAFF.

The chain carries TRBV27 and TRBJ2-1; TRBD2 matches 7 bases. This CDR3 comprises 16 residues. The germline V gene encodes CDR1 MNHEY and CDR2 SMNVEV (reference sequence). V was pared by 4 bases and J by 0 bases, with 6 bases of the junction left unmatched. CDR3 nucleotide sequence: TGTGCCAGCAGTTCCCAGACTAGCATCTCCTACAATGAGCAGTTCTTC. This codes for CASSSQTSISYNEQFF.

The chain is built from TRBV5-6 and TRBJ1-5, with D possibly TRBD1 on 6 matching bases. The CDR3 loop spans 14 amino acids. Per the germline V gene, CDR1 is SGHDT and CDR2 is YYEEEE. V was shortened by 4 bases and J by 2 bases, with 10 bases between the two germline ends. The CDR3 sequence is CASSRGGGNQPQHF. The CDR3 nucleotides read TGTGCCAGCAGCCGAGGGGGGGGCAATCAGCCCCAGCATTTT.

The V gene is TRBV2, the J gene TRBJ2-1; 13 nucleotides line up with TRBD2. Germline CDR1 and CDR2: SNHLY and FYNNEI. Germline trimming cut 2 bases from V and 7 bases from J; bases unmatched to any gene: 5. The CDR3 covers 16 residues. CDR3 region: CASSELTSGRRNEQFF. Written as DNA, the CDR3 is TGTGCCAGCAGTGAACTGACTAGCGGGAGGAGAAATGAGCAGTTCTTC.

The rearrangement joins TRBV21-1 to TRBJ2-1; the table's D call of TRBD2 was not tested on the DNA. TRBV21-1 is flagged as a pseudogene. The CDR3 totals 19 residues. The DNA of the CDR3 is TGTGCCAGCGGTCGAACTAGCGGGAGTCGATTTGGCTCCTACAATGAGCAGTTCTTC. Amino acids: CASGRTSGSRFGSYNEQFF.